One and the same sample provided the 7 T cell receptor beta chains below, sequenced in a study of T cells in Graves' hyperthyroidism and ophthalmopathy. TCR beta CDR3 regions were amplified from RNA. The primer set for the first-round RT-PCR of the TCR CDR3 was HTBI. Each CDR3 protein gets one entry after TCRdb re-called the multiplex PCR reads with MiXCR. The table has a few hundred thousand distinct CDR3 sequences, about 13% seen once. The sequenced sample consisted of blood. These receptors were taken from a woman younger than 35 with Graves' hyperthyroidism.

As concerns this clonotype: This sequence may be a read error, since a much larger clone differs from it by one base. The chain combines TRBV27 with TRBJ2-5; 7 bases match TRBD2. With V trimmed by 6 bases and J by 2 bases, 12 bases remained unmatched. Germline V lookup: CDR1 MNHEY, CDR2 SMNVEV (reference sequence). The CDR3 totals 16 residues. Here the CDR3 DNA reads TGTGCCAGCAGCTTAGTGAGAGCGGGATTACAAGAGACCCAGTACTTC. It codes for CASSLVRAGLQETQYF.

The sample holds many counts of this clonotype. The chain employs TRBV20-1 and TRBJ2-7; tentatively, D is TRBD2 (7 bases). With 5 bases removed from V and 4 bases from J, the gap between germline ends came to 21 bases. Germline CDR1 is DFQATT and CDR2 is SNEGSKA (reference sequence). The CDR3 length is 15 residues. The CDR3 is CSALGGQGLYYEQYF. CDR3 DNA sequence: TGCAGTGCTCTGGGGGGGCAGGGGCTTTATTACGAGCAGTACTTC.

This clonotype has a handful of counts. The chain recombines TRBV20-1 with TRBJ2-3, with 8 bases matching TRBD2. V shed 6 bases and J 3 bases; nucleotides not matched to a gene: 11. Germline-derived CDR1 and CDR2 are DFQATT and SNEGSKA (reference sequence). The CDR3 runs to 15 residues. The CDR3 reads CSARKGAGETDTQYF. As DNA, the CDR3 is TGCAGTGCAAGGAAGGGAGCGGGAGAGACAGATACGCAGTATTTT.

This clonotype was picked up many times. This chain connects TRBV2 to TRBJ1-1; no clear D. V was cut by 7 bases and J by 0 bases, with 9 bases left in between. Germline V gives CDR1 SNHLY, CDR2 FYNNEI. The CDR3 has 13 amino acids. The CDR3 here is CASNRDMNTEAFF. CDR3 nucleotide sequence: TGTGCCAGCAACAGAGACATGAACACTGAAGCTTTCTTT.

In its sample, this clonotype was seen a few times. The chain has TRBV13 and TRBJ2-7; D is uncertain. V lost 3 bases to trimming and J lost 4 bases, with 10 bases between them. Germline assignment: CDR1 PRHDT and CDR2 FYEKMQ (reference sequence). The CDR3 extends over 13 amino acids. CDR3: CASSLVDTYEQYF. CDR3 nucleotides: TGTGCCAGCAGCTTGGTGGATACATACGAGCAGTACTTC.

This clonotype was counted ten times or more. The CDR3 loop reads CASTAGGHSYEQYF. The CDR3 DNA reads as TGTGCCAGCACCGCCGGGGGACACTCCTACGAGCAGTACTTC. The chain recombines TRBV12-3 or TRBV12-4 with TRBJ2-7; TRBD1 or TRBD2 may be the D gene (6 bases each). The CDR3 sequence is 14 residues long. Trimming removed 7 bases at V and 0 bases at J, with 13 bases between.

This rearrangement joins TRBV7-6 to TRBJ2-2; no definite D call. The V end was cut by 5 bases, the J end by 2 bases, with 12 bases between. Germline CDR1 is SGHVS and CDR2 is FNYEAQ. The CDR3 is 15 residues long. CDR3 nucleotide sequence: TGTGCCAGCAGCACCCGTCGCCTTAACACCGGGGAGCTGTTTTTT. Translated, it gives CASSTRRLNTGELFF.